This record concerns one T cell receptor (beta chain) sequence. Its antigen is undetermined. V was trimmed by 5 bases and J by 3 bases, leaving 18 bases between them. Germline assignment: CDR1 SGHTA and CDR2 FQGNSA. The CDR3 is made up of 16 amino acids. This sample stems from a study of T cell responses to AZD1222 COVID-19 vaccine. General study findings and limits: Mostly white British, mostly female donors; authors suggested clonal diversity may be underestimated.

Method: immunoSEQ multiplex PCR; TCRdb's copy keeps in-frame clones and lacks some. Of 100,000 to 150,000 clones listed, nearly 95% are singletons. The sequence was collected from an adult in good health. The chain links TRBV7-2 to TRBJ2-3; D is unresolved. The starting material was peripheral blood, obtained on day 0 of AZD1222 vaccination. The CDR3 DNA follows: TGTGCCAGCAGCGCATCCGGGTTCGTTGGTACAGATACGCAGTATTTT. Its translation: CASSASGFVGTDTQYF.